This TCR beta chain comes out of a study of T-cell reconstitution after alpha-beta-depleted transplantation in children. Study-wide results and limits: Expanded graft clones numbering several hundred reportedly gave rise to alpha-beta T cells about two months after transplant. Once a year had passed after transplant, T-cell counts and diversity came mostly from newly produced T cells.

V was clipped by 3 bases and J by 1 base, with 10 bases between them. The CDR3 is 16 residues long. Per germline, CDR1 MGHDK and CDR2 SYGVNS. The TCRbeta library incorporated unique molecular identifiers. MiXCR was run by TCRdb on the PCR reads, yielding one entry per CDR3 protein. The sample holds about 160,000 distinct CDR3 sequences; approximately 10% are singletons and the top ten take less than 15%. Remarks on this clonotype: Its antigen is unknown.

The TCR was taken from a boy aged 2-9 years with acute myeloid leukemia, due to receive a stem cell transplant. The chain combines TRBV25-1 with TRBJ2-6; D is possibly TRBD1 (6 bases). This material consisted of PBMCs, taken before TCRalphabeta/CD19-depleted stem cell transplant. The CDR3 is CASSDPQGSGANVLTF. CDR3 in DNA: TGTGCCAGCAGTGACCCACAGGGATCTGGGGCCAACGTCCTGACTTTC.